Shown below are 7 T cell receptor beta chains from a single sample sequenced in a study of beta chain features in type 1 diabetes. Of the isolated RNA, all was reverse transcribed, and so the sequenced material was expressed TCRB transcripts. Data came from immunoSEQ multiplex PCR; TCRdb stores just in-frame clones and leaves some out. The table has about 120,000 clones, over 15% seen once; the top ten hold less than 3%. Study results and caveats: All four CD4+ subsets of Type 1 diabetes patients contained TCRB CDR3s that were moderately but significantly shorter.

Their recognized antigens are unknown. Sequences were obtained from central memory CD4+ T cells from blood. Receptors were obtained from a man younger than 40 with type 1 diabetes.

This clone appeared a few times. The chain combines TRBV12-5 with TRBJ2-7; D perhaps matches TRBD1 (5 bases). V was clipped by 4 bases and J by 4 bases, with 8 bases between them. This CDR3 contains 12 residues. The germline V gene encodes CDR1 LGHNT and CDR2 FRNRAP. CDR3 sequence (DNA): TGTGCTAGTGGTTCACAGGAGTACGAGCAGTACTTC. Amino acids: CASGSQEYEQYF.

The V and J genes are TRBV18 and TRBJ2-7, with D hard to call. The CDR3 contains 12 residues. Looked up from germline, CDR1 is KGHSH and CDR2 is LQKENI. With 2 bases removed from V and 5 bases from J, the gap between germline ends came to 7 bases. This chain's CDR3 is CASSPRAHEQYF. CDR3 DNA: TGTGCCAGCTCACCAAGGGCCCACGAGCAGTACTTC.

This clone was seen a handful of times. The chain uses TRBV11-2 and TRBJ2-5; D remains unclear. The CDR3 is made up of 13 amino acids. The germline V gene has CDR1 SGHAT and CDR2 FQNNGV. V lost 3 bases and J lost 3, with 8 bases in between. The CDR3 DNA is TGTGCCAGCAGCTTCGACCTCAAAGAGACCCAGTACTTC. This codes for CASSFDLKETQYF.

This rearrangement joins TRBV7-3 to TRBJ1-1; 7 bases match TRBD1. This CDR3 comprises 14 residues. Trimming took 5 bases from V and 0 from J; bases not matched to a gene: 3. CDR1 SGHTA and CDR2 FQGTGA come from the germline V gene. The CDR3: CASSKDRLNTEAFF. The CDR3 DNA sequence: TGTGCCAGCAGCAAGGACAGGTTGAACACTGAAGCTTTCTTT.

V usage is TRBV7-9 and J usage is TRBJ2-7; maybe TRBD1 (6 bases). The CDR3 loop spans 13 amino acids. Germline V lookup: CDR1 SEHNR, CDR2 FQNEAQ (reference sequence). The ends were cut back, 8 bases at V and 0 bases at J, with 11 bases in the middle. CDR3 loop: CASSRDNSYEQYF. The CDR3, as DNA: TGTGCCAGCTCCCGGGACAACTCCTACGAGCAGTACTTC.

This clone was seen many times. The V call is TRBV7-9, the J call TRBJ2-1; TRBD1 matches 7 bases. The V segment lost 5 bases and the J segment 6 bases; nucleotides outside the gene matches: 4. The CDR3 sequence is 13 residues long. The germline CDR1 and CDR2 sequences are SEHNR and FQNEAQ (reference sequence). The CDR3 DNA reads TGTGCCAGCAGCCCCGGGACAGCCAATGAGCAGTTCTTC. Its protein is CASSPGTANEQFF.

The genes are TRBV19 and TRBJ2-1, with TRBD1 as a possible D gene (5 bases). Germline V gene lookup returns CDR1 LNHDA and CDR2 SQIVND (reference sequence). This CDR3 is 11 amino acids long. V was clipped by 4 bases and J by 8 bases, with 6 bases between them. The CDR3 loop reads CASSRQYEQFF. Written as DNA, the CDR3 is TGTGCCAGTAGTAGACAGTATGAGCAGTTCTTC. Full variable domain (missing parts from reference TRBV19 and TRBJ2-1): DGGITQSPKYLFRKEGQNVTLSCEQNLNHDAMYWYRQDPGQGLRLIYYSQIVNDFQKGDIAEGYSVSREKKESFPLTVTSAQKNPTAFYLCASSRQYEQFFGPGTRLTVL.